Below, 27 T cell receptor beta chains from the same sample are listed, as sequenced in a study of blood T cell repertoires in COVID-19. Some clones are missing from TCRdb's copy, which holds only in-frame ones; the method was immunoSEQ multiplex PCR. Of 250,000 or so clones listed, 75% to 85% are singletons. Sample: peripheral blood. The receptors derive from a man aged 35 to 55 who had recovered from COVID-19.

The chain links TRBV18 to TRBJ1-2; D perhaps matches TRBD1 (6 bases). V lost 1 base and J 7 bases, leaving 16 bases between the germline ends. CDR1 and CDR2 (germline): KGHSH, LQKENI. The CDR3 has 15 residues. The CDR3 DNA reads TGTGCCAGCTCACCACTGTTAGGGGGAAGATCTGGCTACACCTTC. Encoded protein: CASSPLLGGRSGYTF.

This chain links TRBV7-2 with TRBJ2-1; TRBD2 is a possible D gene (5 bases). The CDR3 is made up of 16 amino acids. CDR1 and CDR2 from the germline V gene are SGHTA and FQGNSA. V lost 5 bases, J lost 8 bases, and 22 bases lay in between. CDR3 sequence reads: CASSTGLMRAEDEQFF. The CDR3 region has the DNA TGTGCCAGCAGCACCGGGTTGATGCGGGCGGAAGATGAGCAGTTCTTC.

V is TRBV5-1 and J is TRBJ1-3; D gene unclear. This CDR3 is built from 14 residues. Germline loops: CDR1 SGHRS, CDR2 YFSETQ. The V end was cut by 3 bases, the J end by 0 bases, with 7 bases between. The CDR3 is CASSSGSSGNTIYF. The CDR3 DNA is TGCGCCAGCAGCTCGGGAAGCTCTGGAAACACCATATATTTT. Full variable domain (missing parts from reference TRBV5-1 and TRBJ1-3): KAGVTQTPRYLIKTRGQQVTLSCSPISGHRSVSWYQQTPGQGLQFLFEYFSETQRNKGNFPGRFSGRQFSNSRSEMNVSTLELGDSALYLCASSSGSSGNTIYFGEGSWLTVV.

V and J are TRBV2 and TRBJ1-2; no reliable D call. This CDR3 comprises 15 residues. The V end was cut by 1 base, the J end by 2 bases, with 11 bases between. Germline CDR1 reads SNHLY; CDR2 reads FYNNEI. CDR3 residues: CASSEDNSLNYGYTF. For the CDR3, the DNA is TGTGCCAGCAGTGAAGATAACAGTCTGAACTATGGCTACACCTTC.

This clone was seen only once. V gene TRBV7-2 combines with J gene TRBJ2-2; maybe TRBD1 (6 bases). The CDR3 consists of 14 residues. V was cut by 5 bases and J by 6 bases, with 13 bases left in between. The germline gives CDR1 SGHTA, CDR2 FQGNSA. DNA for the CDR3: TGTGCCAGCAGCCCCCAGGGGAATGCCGGGGAGCTGTTTTTT. This translates into CASSPQGNAGELFF.

CDR3 DNA: TGTGCCAGCAGTCCGGGACTGTTCCAAGAGACCCAGTACTTC. Protein: CASSPGLFQETQYF. The rearrangement links TRBV2 to TRBJ2-5; maybe TRBD2 (6 bases). Germline loops: CDR1 SNHLY, CDR2 FYNNEI. This CDR3 has 14 residues. Trimming took off 5 bases at V and 1 base at J, with 11 bases between the two ends.

The rearrangement uses TRBV3-1 (or the pseudogene TRBV3-2) and TRBJ2-7; weak D call: TRBD1 (5 bases). This CDR3 contains 11 residues. Looked up from germline, CDR1 is LGHDT and CDR2 is YNNKEL (reference sequence). Trimming pared 5 bases from V and 6 bases from J, leaving 8 bases between. CDR3 DNA sequence: TGTGCCAGCAGCAGGGGAAGCGAGCAGTACTTC. Protein sequence: CASSRGSEQYF.

This clone showed up just once. V and J are TRBV7-2 and TRBJ2-3; a possible D gene is TRBD2 (6 bases). Germline CDR1 reads SGHTA; CDR2 reads FQGNSA. This CDR3 has 15 amino acids. V lost 0 bases, J lost 2 bases, and 9 bases lay in between. CDR3 amino acids: CASSLAGGPTDTQYF. For the CDR3, the DNA is TGTGCCAGCAGCTTAGCGGGGGGACCCACAGATACGCAGTATTTT.

The chain has TRBV15 and TRBJ1-1; TRBD1 matches at 7 bases. Germline assignment: CDR1 LNHNV and CDR2 YYDKDF (reference sequence). V lost 0 bases to trimming and J lost 1 base; unmatched junction nucleotides: 5. The CDR3 is 16 amino acids. CDR3 sequence (DNA): TGTGCCACCAGCAGAGACCCGAGACAGGGGAACACTGAAGCTTTCTTT. It yields the protein CATSRDPRQGNTEAFF.

The chain carries TRBV24-1 and TRBJ2-7; TRBD1 is a possible D gene (7 bases). The V gene's germline CDR1 is KGHDR and CDR2 SFDVKD. The V end lost 3 bases, the J end lost 3 bases, and 14 bases lay between the germline ends. This CDR3 spans 15 amino acids. The CDR3 sequence: CATSDLVRDSYEQYF. In DNA form, the CDR3 reads TGTGCCACCAGTGATCTCGTGCGGGACAGCTACGAGCAGTACTTC.

The genes are TRBV4-3 and TRBJ1-2, with D perhaps TRBD1 (5 bases). Germline CDR1 LGHNA, CDR2 YSLEER. The CDR3 has 16 amino acids. V gave up 3 bases and J gave up 2 bases, with 16 bases separating them. CDR3 amino acids: CASSQTRGEGNYGYTF. In DNA form, the CDR3 reads TGCGCCAGCAGCCAGACGCGTGGGGAGGGGAACTATGGCTACACCTTC.

The chain's CDR3 is CAWSPAARNTDTQYF. As DNA, the CDR3 is TGTGCCTGGAGCCCCGCGGCTCGGAACACAGATACGCAGTATTTT. The V and J genes are TRBV30 and TRBJ2-3; D unclear. The CDR3 consists of 15 residues. Per germline, CDR1 GTSNPN and CDR2 SVGIG (reference sequence). V lost 3 bases and J lost 2, with 15 bases in between.

This clone was observed a few times. The chain employs TRBV7-9 and TRBJ1-3, with 8 bases aligning to TRBD1. This CDR3 has 17 residues. Looked up from germline, CDR1 is SEHNR and CDR2 is FQNEAQ (reference sequence). The junction had 10 bases not matched to a gene; V was cut back by 6 bases and J by 0 bases. CDR3 nucleotides: TGTGCCAGCAGTACTACAGGGGGTAGCTACTCTGGAAACACCATATATTTT. Its translation is CASSTTGGSYSGNTIYF.

The chain carries TRBV18 and TRBJ2-3, with D perhaps matching TRBD2 (5 bases). CDR1 and CDR2 (germline): KGHSH, LQKENI. V was shortened by 4 bases and J by 3 bases, with 14 bases between the two germline ends. The CDR3 length is 15 residues. CDR3 in amino acids: CASSQRVIQTDTQYF. CDR3 nucleotide sequence: TGTGCCAGCTCACAGAGGGTTATTCAGACAGATACGCAGTATTTT. The full variable domain, rest sourced from reference TRBV18 and TRBJ2-3, is NAGVMQNPRHLVRRRGQEARLRCSPMKGHSHVYWYRQLPEEGLKFMVYLQKENIIDESGMPKERFSAEFPKEGPSILRIQQVVRGDSAAYFCASSQRVIQTDTQYFGPGTRLTVL.

This chain joins TRBV19 and TRBJ2-3; 7 nucleotides align to TRBD2. This CDR3 is built from 16 residues. CDR1 is LNHDA and CDR2 is SQIVND in the germline V gene (reference sequence). The junction had 9 bases not matched to a gene; V was cut back by 6 bases and J by 0 bases. CDR3: CASSPRAGPSTDTQYF. The CDR3 nucleotides are TGTGCCAGTAGCCCTCGAGCGGGACCGAGCACAGATACGCAGTATTTT.

This clone is a singleton in its sample. The genes are TRBV13 and TRBJ1-1; D is uncertain. This CDR3 is built from 14 residues. Trimming removed 3 bases from V and 0 bases from J, with 8 bases in between. Germline V gene data show CDR1 as PRHDT and CDR2 as FYEKMQ (reference sequence). CDR3 amino acids: CASSFPSMNTEAFF. CDR3 DNA sequence: TGTGCCAGCAGCTTTCCATCCATGAACACTGAAGCTTTCTTT.

This clone was seen more than once but under ten times. This chain links TRBV5-1 with TRBJ2-3; 11 bases agree with TRBD2. This CDR3 comprises 16 residues. Germline lookup yields CDR1 SGHRS and CDR2 YFSETQ. Trimming took 4 bases from V and 0 from J; bases not matched to a gene: 4. In DNA form, the CDR3 reads TGCGCCAGCAGCCCGGGACTAGCGGCTAGCACAGATACGCAGTATTTT. Its translation is CASSPGLAASTDTQYF.

The chain combines TRBV30 with TRBJ2-7; TRBD1 matches 11 bases. V shed 4 bases, J shed 2 bases, and the junction held 4 bases outside the gene matches. Per germline, CDR1 GTSNPN and CDR2 SVGIG (reference sequence). This CDR3 is 14 amino acids long. Written as DNA, the CDR3 is TGTGCCTGGACCCCGGGACAGGGGGCCTACGAGCAGTACTTC. Its protein product is CAWTPGQGAYEQYF.

The chain has TRBV12-3 or TRBV12-4 and TRBJ1-2; no firm D call. The length of the CDR3 is 12 residues. V lost 5 bases, J lost 4 bases, and 8 bases lay in between. The DNA for the CDR3 is TGTGCCAGCAGTACCGAGAGCTATGGCTACACCTTC. Its protein is CASSTESYGYTF.

This clone was recorded once. The J gene is TRBJ1-2, the V gene TRBV6-5; D might be TRBD1 (6 bases). The CDR3 is made up of 14 amino acids. CDR1 and CDR2 (germline): MNHEY, SVGAGI. V was shortened by 5 bases and J by 6 bases, with 16 bases between the two germline ends. The CDR3 here is CASSPPGTNDGYTF. DNA for the CDR3: TGTGCCAGCAGTCCCCCCGGGACAAATGATGGCTACACCTTC.

This clone was observed a few times. The chain has TRBV30 and TRBJ1-3, with a tentative D call TRBD1 (5 bases). This CDR3 contains 15 residues. Germline V gene lookup returns CDR1 GTSNPN and CDR2 SVGIG (reference sequence). The V gene lost 0 bases and the J gene lost 0 bases, with 9 bases spanning the gap. The CDR3 coding sequence is TGTGCCTGGAGTGTAGGGCAGGGCTCTGGAAACACCATATATTTT. It encodes CAWSVGQGSGNTIYF.

The rearrangement uses TRBV6-2 or TRBV6-3 and TRBJ2-7, with 14 bases lining up with TRBD2. With V trimmed by 6 bases and J by 7 bases, 11 bases remained unmatched. This CDR3 has 16 amino acids. In germline, CDR1 is MNHEY, CDR2 SVGEGT. The DNA of the CDR3 is TGTGCCAGCAGCCGTCGACTAGCGGGAGGGCCGGGGGAGCAGTACTTC. Its translation: CASSRRLAGGPGEQYF.

V gene TRBV9 combines with J gene TRBJ2-7; 7 positions match TRBD1. There are 14 residues in the CDR3. Trimming at V came to 5 bases and at J to 2 bases, leaving 7 bases not matched to a gene. CDR1 is SGDLS, CDR2 YYNGEE, per germline. CDR3 in amino acids: CASSPTGQAYEQYF. The DNA of the CDR3 is TGTGCCAGCAGTCCGACAGGGCAGGCCTACGAGCAGTACTTC.

The chain carries TRBV30 and TRBJ2-5; 7 nucleotides match TRBD2. The CDR3 is 16 residues long. The J segment lost 2 bases and the V segment lost 0 bases, leaving 9 bases of the junction unmatched. CDR1 GTSNPN and CDR2 SVGIG come from the germline V gene (reference sequence). The CDR3 sequence is CAWSVPYTSAQETQYF. CDR3 bases: TGTGCCTGGAGTGTACCCTACACTAGCGCTCAAGAGACCCAGTACTTC.

J is TRBJ2-5 and V is TRBV7-2; TRBD1 is a possible D gene (5 bases). V was clipped by 1 base and J by 4 bases, with 13 bases between them. The germline V gene encodes CDR1 SGHTA and CDR2 FQGNSA. The CDR3 spans 15 residues. The CDR3 coding sequence is TGTGCCAGCAGCTTAGATCTCGCAGGGTCAGAGACCCAGTACTTC. Translation: CASSLDLAGSETQYF.

The chain couples TRBV5-4 to TRBJ2-1; D gene uncertain. CDR3 length: 14 amino acids. CDR1 SGHNT and CDR2 YYREEE come from the germline V gene (reference sequence). V gave up 5 bases and J gave up 7 bases, with 16 bases separating them. CDR3 in amino acids: CASSYMLTENEQFF. CDR3 coding DNA: TGTGCCAGCAGTTATATGTTGACGGAGAATGAGCAGTTCTTC. The variable domain in full, with the rest retrieved from reference TRBV5-4 and TRBJ2-1, is ETGVTQSPTHLIKTRGQQVTLRCSSQSGHNTVSWYQQALGQGPQFIFQYYREEENGRGNFPPRFSGLQFPNYSSELNVNALELDDSALYLCASSYMLTENEQFFGPGTRLTVL.

The V call is TRBV7-9, the J call TRBJ2-3; 7 nucleotides line up with TRBD1. The V segment lost 5 bases and the J segment 2 bases; nucleotides outside the gene matches: 10. The CDR3 totals 16 residues. The germline gives CDR1 SEHNR, CDR2 FQNEAQ (reference sequence). The DNA of the CDR3 is TGTGCCAGCAGCACGAAATCGACAGGGTACACAGATACGCAGTATTTT. Its translation: CASSTKSTGYTDTQYF. The full variable domain, with the rest looked up from reference TRBV7-9 and TRBJ2-3, is DTGVSQNPRHKITKRGQNVTFRCDPISEHNRLYWYRQTLGQGPEFLTYFQNEAQLEKSRLLSDRFSAERPKGSFSTLEIQRTEQGDSAMYLCASSTKSTGYTDTQYFGPGTRLTVL.